Following are 29 T cell receptor beta chains from one sample sequenced in a study of vaccination and CD4 T cells after COVID-19. Antigen specificity for these receptors is unknown. The Oncomine TCR Beta short-read assay was what sequenced the DNA obtained from cultured CD4+ T cells. TCRdb reanalysed the PCR reads using MiXCR and keeps one entry per CDR3 protein. The sample records about 27,000 distinct CDR3 sequences, under 75% being singletons. The treatment was: roughly nine-day PBMC culture with coronavirus spike peptide pools or control peptides (ViraFEST assay). The sample was CD4+ T cells from blood, cultured in vitro, taken after SARS-CoV-2 vaccination. All receptors come from a human donor who received a COVID-19 vaccine.

V gene TRBV19 combines with J gene TRBJ1-2, with TRBD1 matching 10 bases. The V and J ends lost 3 bases and 4 bases, in that order; junction bases with no gene match: 11. Germline CDR1 and CDR2: LNHDA and SQIVND (reference sequence). CDR3 length equals 17 residues. Here the CDR3 DNA reads TGTGCCAGTAGTATGGGGATCCGTCGACAGGGGGCCTATGGCTACACCTTC. Translation: CASSMGIRRQGAYGYTF.

This clonotype came up a few times. The chain uses TRBV20-1 and TRBJ1-2; a possible D gene is TRBD1 (5 bases). The germline V gene encodes CDR1 DFQATT and CDR2 SNEGSKA (reference sequence). The V and J ends lost 0 bases and 6 bases respectively, with 8 bases between them. The CDR3 totals 12 residues. The CDR3 coding sequence is TGCAGTGCTAGAGAGCAGGGTCATGGCTACACCTTC. It specifies CSAREQGHGYTF.

This sequence joins TRBV10-1 and TRBJ2-5; TRBD1 aligns across 12 bases. The CDR3 is 15 residues long. V shed 0 bases and J 5 bases; nucleotides not matched to a gene: 1. Germline lookup yields CDR1 WNHNN and CDR2 SYGVQD (reference sequence). The CDR3 region has the DNA TGCGCCAGCAGTGAGTCGGGACAGGGGGCTGAGACCCAGTACTTC. Its protein product is CASSESGQGAETQYF.

The rearrangement links TRBV6-1 to TRBJ2-3; 8 bases are shared with TRBD2. Germline loops: CDR1 MNHNS, CDR2 SASEGT. V gave up 6 bases and J gave up 7 bases; unmatched junction bases: 12. The CDR3 extends over 15 amino acids. The CDR3 here is CASSTSGGAINTQYF. CDR3 nucleotide sequence: TGTGCCAGCAGCACCTCCGGGGGGGCTATTAATACGCAGTATTTT.

The chain couples TRBV24-1 to TRBJ1-5; no firm D call. The germline V and J ends were trimmed by 3 bases and 2 bases, with 7 bases remaining between them. There are 14 residues in the CDR3. Germline lookup yields CDR1 KGHDR and CDR2 SFDVKD. CDR3 sequence reads: CATSDNGGNQPQHF. Here the CDR3 DNA reads TGTGCCACCAGTGATAACGGGGGCAATCAGCCCCAGCATTTT.

The gene calls are TRBV12-3 or TRBV12-4 and TRBJ1-2, with 10 nucleotides matching TRBD1. J was trimmed by 6 bases and V by 4 bases; bases with no gene match: 8. The CDR3 consists of 15 residues. In DNA, the CDR3 is TGTGCCAGCAGTTCACAGACAGGGGGCTACAATGGCTACACCTTC. Protein: CASSSQTGGYNGYTF.

This chain connects TRBV19 to TRBJ1-2, with D tentatively TRBD1 (5 bases). V gave up 2 bases and J gave up 0 bases, with 10 bases separating them. Germline V gene sequence: CDR1 LNHDA, CDR2 SQIVND (reference sequence). CDR3 size: 15 residues. Written as DNA, the CDR3 is TGTGCCAGTAGTATAAAGCAGGGAGCTAACTATGGCTACACCTTC. Residues: CASSIKQGANYGYTF.

This clonotype has only a few counts. This chain uses TRBV30 with TRBJ2-5; 10 nucleotides line up with TRBD2. CDR3 length: 14 amino acids. V lost 3 bases and J lost 2; bases outside the gene matches: 3. Germline V gene lookup returns CDR1 GTSNPN and CDR2 SVGIG (reference sequence). The CDR3 loop is CAWRGLAVQETQYF. The CDR3 nucleotides are TGTGCCTGGAGAGGACTAGCGGTACAAGAGACCCAGTACTTC. Supplemented by reference TRBV30 and TRBJ2-5, the full variable domain reads SQTIHQWPATLVQPVGSPLSLECTVEGTSNPNLYWYRQAAGRGLQLLFYSVGIGQISSEVPQNLSASRPQDRQFILSSKKLLLSDSGFYLCAWRGLAVQETQYFGPGTRLLVL.

The J gene is TRBJ1-2, the V gene TRBV25-1; D ambiguous. This CDR3 region has 14 residues. The V gene's germline CDR1 is MGHDK and CDR2 SYGVNS. V was cut by 7 bases and J by 2 bases, with 14 bases left in between. CDR3 loop: CASTPWGENYGYTF. The CDR3 DNA reads as TGTGCCAGCACCCCATGGGGAGAAAACTATGGCTACACCTTC.

A few counts support this clonotype. The rearrangement links TRBV7-8 to TRBJ1-6, with D possibly being TRBD1 (5 bases). This CDR3 has 14 residues. Germline V gene lookup returns CDR1 SGHVS and CDR2 FQNEAQ. V was pared by 5 bases and J by 8 bases, with 13 bases between. This chain's CDR3 is CASSRGGSDSPLHF. Here the CDR3 DNA reads TGTGCCAGCAGCCGTGGGGGGTCCGATTCACCCCTCCACTTT.

V gene TRBV6-1 combines with J gene TRBJ1-2; D remains unclear. V was clipped by 8 bases and J by 8 bases, with 18 bases between them. This CDR3 is built from 13 residues. Germline V gene data show CDR1 as MNHNS and CDR2 as SASEGT. The CDR3 sequence is CASASKAGYGYTF. The CDR3 bases are TGTGCCAGCGCGTCTAAGGCGGGATACGGCTACACCTTC.

The table lists this clonotype with a few counts. The chain is built from TRBV7-9 and TRBJ1-1; possible D gene TRBD1, 6 bases. Per germline, CDR1 SEHNR and CDR2 FQNEAQ (reference sequence). V was trimmed by 5 bases and J by 5 bases, leaving 12 bases between them. The CDR3 spans 13 residues. Here the CDR3 DNA reads TGTGCCAGCAGCCGATCGAGGGGGACTGAAGCTTTCTTT. Translating it yields CASSRSRGTEAFF.

V gene TRBV10-3 combines with J gene TRBJ2-7, with TRBD1 as a possible D gene (6 bases). V gave up 1 base and J gave up 5 bases, with 15 bases separating them. Germline-derived CDR1 and CDR2 are ENHRY and SYGVKD. The CDR3 contains 15 residues. For the CDR3, the DNA is TGTGCCATCAGTGAGTTTCTGGACAGTGGGAACGAGCAGTACTTC. This encodes CAISEFLDSGNEQYF.

This clonotype was observed a few times. This chain joins TRBV30 and TRBJ2-7; D possibly uses TRBD1 or TRBD2 (6 bases each). The V end was cut by 4 bases, the J end by 0 bases, with 16 bases between. The CDR3 covers 15 residues. CDR1 GTSNPN and CDR2 SVGIG come from the germline V gene (reference sequence). The CDR3 protein is CAWNGGTLVSYEQYF. The CDR3 bases are TGTGCCTGGAATGGGGGGACATTGGTCTCCTACGAGCAGTACTTC.

The V call is TRBV20-1, the J call TRBJ1-5; 8 nucleotides line up with TRBD1. The germline gives CDR1 DFQATT, CDR2 SNEGSKA (reference sequence). Germline trimming cut 6 bases from V and 0 bases from J; bases unmatched to any gene: 4. The CDR3 contains 14 residues. In DNA form, the CDR3 reads TGCAGTGCCGGACAGGGCAATAGCAATCAGCCCCAGCATTTT. The encoded protein is CSAGQGNSNQPQHF.

The chain has TRBV20-1 and TRBJ1-1; 7 bases map to TRBD1. J gave up 0 bases and V 4 bases, and 2 bases lay outside the gene matches. The germline gives CDR1 DFQATT, CDR2 SNEGSKA (reference sequence). This CDR3 contains 13 residues. In nucleotides, the CDR3 is TGCAGTGCTAACAGGGGTATGAACACTGAAGCTTTCTTT. Encoded protein: CSANRGMNTEAFF.

This clonotype has a handful of counts. V gene TRBV27 combines with J gene TRBJ1-1, with TRBD1 matching over 8 bases. After removal of 5 bases from V and 2 bases from J, the junction contained 4 bases not matched to a gene. Germline CDR1 MNHEY, CDR2 SMNVEV (reference sequence). This CDR3 contains 14 residues. The CDR3 region is CASSNRGFNTEAFF. CDR3 bases: TGTGCCAGCAGTAACAGGGGGTTCAACACTGAAGCTTTCTTT.

This chain links TRBV5-6 with TRBJ2-3; 9 nucleotides line up with TRBD1. Germline V gene lookup returns CDR1 SGHDT and CDR2 YYEEEE. The CDR3 spans 16 residues. The J segment lost 4 bases and the V segment lost 2 bases, leaving 8 bases of the junction unmatched. CDR3 bases: TGTGCCAGCAGCTTAACCGGGACAGGGAAGGCAGATACGCAGTATTTT. Translated, it gives CASSLTGTGKADTQYF.

The chain recombines TRBV9 with TRBJ2-2; 11 bases are a match to TRBD2. Unmatched junction bases numbered 4, after V lost 0 bases and J lost 6 bases. CDR3 length: 16 residues. In germline, CDR1 is SGDLS, CDR2 YYNGEE. For the CDR3, the DNA is TGTGCCAGCAGCGTAGAGGTAGCGGGGGGGTCCGGGGAGCTGTTTTTT. This translates into CASSVEVAGGSGELFF. Based on the CDR3 plus reference TRBV9 and TRBJ2-2, the full variable domain is DSGVTQTPKHLITATGQRVTLRCSPRSGDLSVYWYQQSLDQGLQFLIQYYNGEERAKGNILERFSAQQFPDLHSELNLSSLELGDSALYFCASSVEVAGGSGELFFGEGSRLTVL.

The CDR3 here is CASRENTGELFF. The CDR3 DNA sequence: TGTGCCAGCAGAGAAAACACCGGGGAGCTGTTTTTT. The chain uses TRBV7-9 and TRBJ2-2, with D hard to call. The germline V gene encodes CDR1 SEHNR and CDR2 FQNEAQ (reference sequence). V was pared by 6 bases and J by 2 bases, with 4 bases between. This CDR3 comprises 12 residues.

This clonotype has only a few counts. The chain employs TRBV20-1 and TRBJ2-3, with D maybe TRBD1 (5 bases). Germline CDR1 and CDR2: DFQATT and SNEGSKA (reference sequence). V lost 4 bases and J 2 bases, leaving 10 bases between the germline ends. The CDR3 length is 13 residues. CDR3: CSAKGNPTDTQYF. The CDR3 bases are TGCAGTGCTAAGGGGAATCCCACAGATACGCAGTATTTT.

The V call is TRBV5-1, the J call TRBJ1-3, with a tentative D call TRBD1 (6 bases). The CDR3 is 15 residues long. Germline V gene lookup returns CDR1 SGHRS and CDR2 YFSETQ. V lost 1 base to trimming and J lost 8 bases, with 16 bases between them. The CDR3 DNA reads as TGCGCCAGCAGCTTGAATCCAGGGGAGGCAGACACCATATATTTT. Its translation is CASSLNPGEADTIYF.

This clonotype was detected only once. This chain connects TRBV20-1 to TRBJ1-1, with 8 bases fitting TRBD1. CDR3 length: 14 amino acids. Germline CDR1 is DFQATT and CDR2 is SNEGSKA (reference sequence). The trim removed 2 bases at V and 4 bases at J, leaving 6 bases unmatched. The CDR3 DNA reads as TGCAGTGCTAGATTTGTCGACAGGGGCACTGAAGCTTTCTTT. This codes for CSARFVDRGTEAFF.

V gene TRBV9 combines with J gene TRBJ1-5, with 9 bases identical to TRBD1. V was pared by 0 bases and J by 5 bases, with 3 bases of the junction left unmatched. The germline CDR1 and CDR2 sequences are SGDLS and YYNGEE. The CDR3 sequence is 15 residues long. CDR3 coding DNA: TGTGCCAGCAGCGTAGCAACAGGGGGCGATCAGCCCCAGCATTTT. This encodes CASSVATGGDQPQHF.

The sample holds a few counts of this clonotype. This rearrangement joins TRBV10-3 to TRBJ1-2; D may be TRBD1 (6 bases). The CDR3 contains 15 residues. Trimming left V 2 bases short and J 4 bases short, with 14 bases between. Germline V gives CDR1 ENHRY, CDR2 SYGVKD. CDR3 nucleotide sequence: TGTGCCATCAGTGAGCCTAACAGGGTTTCCTATGGCTACACCTTC. Protein: CAISEPNRVSYGYTF.

This chain uses TRBV19 with TRBJ1-6, with D perhaps TRBD1 (6 bases). This CDR3 contains 15 residues. Germline loops: CDR1 LNHDA, CDR2 SQIVND (reference sequence). V lost 6 bases and J 6 bases, leaving 15 bases between the germline ends. In nucleotides, the CDR3 is TGTGCCAGTAGGGTGGAAGACAGGAGTAATTCACCCCTCCACTTT. Translated, it gives CASRVEDRSNSPLHF.

The chain recombines TRBV9 with TRBJ2-3; no clear D. V was clipped by 3 bases and J by 0 bases, with 11 bases between them. The germline gives CDR1 SGDLS, CDR2 YYNGEE. CDR3 size: 15 residues. The CDR3 here is CASSAIGRSTDTQYF. CDR3 nucleotide sequence: TGTGCCAGCAGCGCCATTGGACGTAGCACAGATACGCAGTATTTT. Full variable domain (rest looked up from reference TRBV9 and TRBJ2-3): DSGVTQTPKHLITATGQRVTLRCSPRSGDLSVYWYQQSLDQGLQFLIQYYNGEERAKGNILERFSAQQFPDLHSELNLSSLELGDSALYFCASSAIGRSTDTQYFGPGTRLTVL.

The CDR3 here is CASRWDRTNTGELFF. The CDR3 DNA reads TGTGCCAGCAGGTGGGACAGAACGAACACCGGGGAGCTGTTTTTT. The J gene is TRBJ2-2, the V gene TRBV6-1, with 7 positions matching TRBD1. Germline values: CDR1 MNHNS, CDR2 SASEGT. Trimming took 6 bases from V and 0 from J; bases not matched to a gene: 4. This CDR3 is built from 15 residues.

CDR3 protein: CASSKFERNYGYTF. CDR3 coding DNA: TGTGCCAGCAGCAAATTCGAACGGAACTATGGCTACACCTTC. The chain has TRBV21-1 and TRBJ1-2. TRBV21-1 is a pseudogene segment. CDR3 length: 14 residues.